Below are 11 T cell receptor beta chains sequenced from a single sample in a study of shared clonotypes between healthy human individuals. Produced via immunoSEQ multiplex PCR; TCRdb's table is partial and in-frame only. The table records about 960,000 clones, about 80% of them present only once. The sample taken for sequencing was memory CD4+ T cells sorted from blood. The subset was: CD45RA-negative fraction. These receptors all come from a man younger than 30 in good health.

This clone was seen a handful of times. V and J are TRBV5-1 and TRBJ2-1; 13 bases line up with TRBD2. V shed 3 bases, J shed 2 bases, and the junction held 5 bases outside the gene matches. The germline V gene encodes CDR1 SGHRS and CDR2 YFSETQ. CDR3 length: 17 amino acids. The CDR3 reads CASSSSTSGGTYNEQFF. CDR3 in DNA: TGCGCCAGCAGCTCGTCGACTAGCGGGGGGACCTACAATGAGCAGTTCTTC.

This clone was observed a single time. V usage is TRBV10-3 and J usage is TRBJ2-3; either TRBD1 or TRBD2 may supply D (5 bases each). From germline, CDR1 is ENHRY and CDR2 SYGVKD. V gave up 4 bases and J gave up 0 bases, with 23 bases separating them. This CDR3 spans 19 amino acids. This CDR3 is CAISGHGASPDRSTDTQYF. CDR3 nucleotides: TGTGCCATCAGTGGCCATGGGGCTAGCCCCGACCGTAGCACAGATACGCAGTATTTT.

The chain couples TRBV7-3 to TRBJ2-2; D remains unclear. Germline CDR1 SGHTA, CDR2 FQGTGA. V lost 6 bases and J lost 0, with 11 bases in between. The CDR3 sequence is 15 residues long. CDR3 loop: CASRPGGANTGELFF. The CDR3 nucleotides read TGTGCCAGCAGGCCCGGCGGCGCGAACACCGGGGAGCTGTTTTTT. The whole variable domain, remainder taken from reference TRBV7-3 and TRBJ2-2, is GAGVSQTPSNKVTEKGKYVELRCDPISGHTALYWYRQSLGQGPEFLIYFQGTGAADDSGLPNDRFFAVRPEGSVSTLKIQRTERGDSAVYLCASRPGGANTGELFFGEGSRLTVL.

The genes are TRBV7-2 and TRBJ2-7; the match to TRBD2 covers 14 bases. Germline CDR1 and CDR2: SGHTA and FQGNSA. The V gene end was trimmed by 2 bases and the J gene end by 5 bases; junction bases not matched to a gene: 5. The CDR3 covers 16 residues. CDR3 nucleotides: TGTGCCAGCAGCTTAATGGGACTAGCGGGAGCGAACGAGCAGTACTTC. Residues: CASSLMGLAGANEQYF.

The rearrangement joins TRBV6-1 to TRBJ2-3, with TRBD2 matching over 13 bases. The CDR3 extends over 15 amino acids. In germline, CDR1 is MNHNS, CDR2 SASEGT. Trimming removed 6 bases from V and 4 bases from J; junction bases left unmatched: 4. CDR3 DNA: TGTGCCAGCAGGATGGGGACTAGCGGGGCAGATACGCAGTATTTT. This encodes CASRMGTSGADTQYF.

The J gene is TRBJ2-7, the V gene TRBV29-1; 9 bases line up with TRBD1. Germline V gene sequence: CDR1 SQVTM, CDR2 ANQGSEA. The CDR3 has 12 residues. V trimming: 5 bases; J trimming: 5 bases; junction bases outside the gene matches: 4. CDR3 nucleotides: TGCAGCGTTCAGGGACAGGGAAACGAGCAGTACTTC. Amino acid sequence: CSVQGQGNEQYF.

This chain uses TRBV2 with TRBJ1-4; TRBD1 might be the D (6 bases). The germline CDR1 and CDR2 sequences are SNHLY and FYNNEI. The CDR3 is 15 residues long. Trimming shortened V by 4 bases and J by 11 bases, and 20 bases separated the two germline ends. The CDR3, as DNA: TGTGCCAGCAGTGTAAACAGGGCAAGTGGTGTGAAACTGTTTTTT. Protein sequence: CASSVNRASGVKLFF.

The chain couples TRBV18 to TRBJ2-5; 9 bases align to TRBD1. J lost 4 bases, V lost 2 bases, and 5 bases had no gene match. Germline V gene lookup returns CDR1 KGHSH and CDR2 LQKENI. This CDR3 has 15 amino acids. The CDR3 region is CASSPSRQGGETQYF. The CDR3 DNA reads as TGTGCCAGCTCACCAAGCCGACAGGGGGGAGAGACCCAGTACTTC.

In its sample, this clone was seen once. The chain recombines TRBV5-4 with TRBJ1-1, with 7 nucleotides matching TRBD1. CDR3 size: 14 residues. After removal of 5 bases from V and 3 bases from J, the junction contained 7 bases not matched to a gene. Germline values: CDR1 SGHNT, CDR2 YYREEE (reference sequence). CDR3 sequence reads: CASSSTGRDTEAFF. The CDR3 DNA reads TGTGCCAGCAGTTCGACAGGGAGGGACACTGAAGCTTTCTTT.

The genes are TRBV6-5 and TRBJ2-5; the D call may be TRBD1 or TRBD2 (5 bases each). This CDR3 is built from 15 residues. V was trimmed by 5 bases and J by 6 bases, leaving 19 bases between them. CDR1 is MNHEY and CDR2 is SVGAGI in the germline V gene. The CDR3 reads CASSPRDGFFKTQYF. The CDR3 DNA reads TGTGCCAGCAGTCCTCGGGACGGTTTCTTTAAGACCCAGTACTTC.

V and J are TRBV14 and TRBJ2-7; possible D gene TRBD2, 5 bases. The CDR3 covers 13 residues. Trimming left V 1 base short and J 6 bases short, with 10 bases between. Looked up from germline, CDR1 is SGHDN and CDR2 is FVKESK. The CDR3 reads CASSQGTRAEQYF. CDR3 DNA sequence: TGTGCCAGCAGCCAAGGAACGAGGGCCGAGCAGTACTTC.